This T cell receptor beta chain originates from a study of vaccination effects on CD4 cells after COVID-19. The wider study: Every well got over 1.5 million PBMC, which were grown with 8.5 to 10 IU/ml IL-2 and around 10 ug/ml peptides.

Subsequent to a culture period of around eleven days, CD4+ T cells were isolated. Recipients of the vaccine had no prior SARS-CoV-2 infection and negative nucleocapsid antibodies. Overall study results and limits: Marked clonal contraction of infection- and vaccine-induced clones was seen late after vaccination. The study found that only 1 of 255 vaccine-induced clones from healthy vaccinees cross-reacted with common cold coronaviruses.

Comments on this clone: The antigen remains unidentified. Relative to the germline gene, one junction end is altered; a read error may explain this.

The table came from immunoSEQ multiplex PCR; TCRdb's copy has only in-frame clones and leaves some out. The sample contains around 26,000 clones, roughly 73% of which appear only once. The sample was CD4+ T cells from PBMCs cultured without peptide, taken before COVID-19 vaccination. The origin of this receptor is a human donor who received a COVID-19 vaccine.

CDR3 in amino acids: CASSSPLPSHEQYF. The DNA of the CDR3 is TGTGCCAGCAGCTCTCCCTTGCCCTCCCACGAGCAGTACTTC. This chain joins TRBV5-6 and TRBJ2-7; D unclear. The length of the CDR3 is 14 residues. The germline V gene has CDR1 SGHDT and CDR2 YYEEEE.